This paragraph reports one TCR beta chain. Antigen specificity is unknown. These data belong to a study of blood T cells in healthy people across ages. Findings of the study overall: Whereas aged donors had fewer naive CD4+ cells, long-lived donors had more of them and higher diversity.

The V end was cut by 7 bases, the J end by 3 bases, with 15 bases between. CDR1 is MNHNY and CDR2 is SVGAGI in the germline V gene (reference sequence). This CDR3 contains 15 residues. It was with a sample-barcoded 5' primer and a J-beta primer mix that a second PCR of roughly 6 to 12 cycles was run. With 12 random nucleotides, a template-switch adaptor tagged each individual cDNA molecule. MiXCR, run by TCRdb on the 5' RACE reads, gives a single entry per CDR3 protein. Of approximately 800,000 distinct CDR3 sequences listed, about 48% are singletons. The authors extracted at least 5.5 micrograms of total RNA per sample.

The chain carries TRBV6-6 and TRBJ1-4, with D possibly matching TRBD1 (5 bases). Sequences were obtained from blood. This receptor was identified in an older man in good health. The CDR3 loop reads CASKGRGLANEKLFF. The CDR3 bases are TGTGCCAGCAAGGGGCGGGGTTTAGCTAATGAAAAACTGTTTTTT.